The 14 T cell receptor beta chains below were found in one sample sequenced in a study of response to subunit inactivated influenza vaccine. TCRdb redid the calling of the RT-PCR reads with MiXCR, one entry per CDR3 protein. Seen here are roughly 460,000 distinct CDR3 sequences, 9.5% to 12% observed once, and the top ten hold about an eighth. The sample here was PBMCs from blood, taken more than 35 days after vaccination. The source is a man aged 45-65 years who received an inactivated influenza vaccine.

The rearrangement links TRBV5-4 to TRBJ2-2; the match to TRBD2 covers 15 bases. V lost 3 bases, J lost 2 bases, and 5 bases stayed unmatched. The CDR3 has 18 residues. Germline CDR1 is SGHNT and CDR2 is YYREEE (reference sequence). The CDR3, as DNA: TGTGCCAGCAGCTCGGGACTAGCGGGAGGACTTAACACCGGGGAGCTGTTTTTT. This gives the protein CASSSGLAGGLNTGELFF. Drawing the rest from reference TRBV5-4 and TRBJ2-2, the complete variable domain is ETGVTQSPTHLIKTRGQQVTLRCSSQSGHNTVSWYQQALGQGPQFIFQYYREEENGRGNFPPRFSGLQFPNYSSELNVNALELDDSALYLCASSSGLAGGLNTGELFFGEGSRLTVL.

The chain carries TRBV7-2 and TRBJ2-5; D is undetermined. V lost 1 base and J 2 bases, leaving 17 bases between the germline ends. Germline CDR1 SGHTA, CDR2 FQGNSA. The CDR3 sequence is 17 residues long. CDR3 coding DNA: TGTGCCAGCAGCTTAGTATCAGGCCGGCGGTTACAAGAGACCCAGTACTTC. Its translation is CASSLVSGRRLQETQYF. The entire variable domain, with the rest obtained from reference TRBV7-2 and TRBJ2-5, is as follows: GAGVSQSPSNKVTEKGKDVELRCDPISGHTALYWYRQSLGQGLEFLIYFQGNSAPDKSGLPSDRFSAERTGGSVSTLTIQRTQQEDSAVYLCASSLVSGRRLQETQYFGPGTRLLVL.

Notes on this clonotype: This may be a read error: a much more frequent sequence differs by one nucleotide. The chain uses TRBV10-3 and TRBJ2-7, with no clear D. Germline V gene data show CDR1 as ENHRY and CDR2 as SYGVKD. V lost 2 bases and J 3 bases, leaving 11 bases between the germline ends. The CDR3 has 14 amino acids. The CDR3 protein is CAISERGLGYEQYF. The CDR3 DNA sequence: TGTGCCATCAGTGAGAGAGGCCTAGGCTACGAGCAGTACTTC.

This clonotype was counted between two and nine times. This chain's CDR3 is CASSSPGLATTDTQYF. In DNA form, the CDR3 reads TGTGCCAGCAGTTCACCGGGACTAGCGACCACAGATACGCAGTATTTT. The chain recombines TRBV6-5 with TRBJ2-3; the match to TRBD2 covers 10 bases. CDR3 length: 16 amino acids. Germline V gene sequence: CDR1 MNHEY, CDR2 SVGAGI. V trimming: 4 bases; J trimming: 2 bases; junction bases outside the gene matches: 6.

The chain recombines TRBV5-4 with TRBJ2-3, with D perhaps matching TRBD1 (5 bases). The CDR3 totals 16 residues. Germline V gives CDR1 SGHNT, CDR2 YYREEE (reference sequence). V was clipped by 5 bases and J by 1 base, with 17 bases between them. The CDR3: CASRKGSGSGTDTQYF. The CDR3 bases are TGTGCCAGCAGGAAGGGGTCCGGCTCCGGCACAGATACGCAGTATTTT.

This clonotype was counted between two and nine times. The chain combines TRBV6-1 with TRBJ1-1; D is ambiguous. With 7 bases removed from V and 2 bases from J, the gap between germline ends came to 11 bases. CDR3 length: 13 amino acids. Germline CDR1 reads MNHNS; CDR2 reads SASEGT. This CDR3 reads CASKDAGNTEAFF. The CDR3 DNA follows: TGTGCCAGCAAGGATGCGGGCAACACTGAAGCTTTCTTT.

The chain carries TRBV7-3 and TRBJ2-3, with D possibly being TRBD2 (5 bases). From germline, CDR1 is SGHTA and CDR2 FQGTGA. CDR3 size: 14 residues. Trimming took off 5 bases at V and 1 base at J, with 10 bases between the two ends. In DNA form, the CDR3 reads TGTGCCAGCAGCGACGGACTCGGCACAGATACGCAGTATTTT. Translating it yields CASSDGLGTDTQYF.

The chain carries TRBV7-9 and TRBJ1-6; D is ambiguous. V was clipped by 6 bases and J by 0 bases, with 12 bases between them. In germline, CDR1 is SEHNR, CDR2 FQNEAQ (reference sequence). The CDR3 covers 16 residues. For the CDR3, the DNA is TGTGCCAGCAGGAAGGATAAGAGCTCCTATAATTCACCCCTCCACTTT. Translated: CASRKDKSSYNSPLHF.

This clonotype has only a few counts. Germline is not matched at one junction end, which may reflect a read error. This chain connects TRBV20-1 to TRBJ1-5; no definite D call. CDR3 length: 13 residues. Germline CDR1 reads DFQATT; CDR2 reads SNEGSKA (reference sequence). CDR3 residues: CSARGISNQPQHF. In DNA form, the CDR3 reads TGCAGTGCAAGAGGTATAAGCAATCAGCCCCAGCATTTT.

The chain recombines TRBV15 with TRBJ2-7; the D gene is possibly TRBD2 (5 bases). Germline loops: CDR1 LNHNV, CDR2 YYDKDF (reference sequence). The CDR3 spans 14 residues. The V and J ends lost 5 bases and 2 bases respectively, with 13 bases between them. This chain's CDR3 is CATSSRTQAYEQYF. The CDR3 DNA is TGTGCCACCAGCTCCAGGACTCAGGCCTACGAGCAGTACTTC.

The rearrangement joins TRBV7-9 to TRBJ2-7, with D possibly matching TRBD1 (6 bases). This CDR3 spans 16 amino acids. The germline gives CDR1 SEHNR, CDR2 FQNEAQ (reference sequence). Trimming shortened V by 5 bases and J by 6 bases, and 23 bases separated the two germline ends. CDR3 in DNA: TGTGCCAGCAGCACTCTAGGATCCAGGGGTACGGCCGAGCAGTACTTC. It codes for CASSTLGSRGTAEQYF.

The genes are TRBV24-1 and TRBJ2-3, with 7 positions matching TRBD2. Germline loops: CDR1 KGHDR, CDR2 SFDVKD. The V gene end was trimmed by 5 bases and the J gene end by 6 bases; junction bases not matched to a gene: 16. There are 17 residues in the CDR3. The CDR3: CATSAAGASGNRDTQYF. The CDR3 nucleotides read TGTGCCACCAGTGCCGCTGGGGCTAGCGGTAATCGGGATACGCAGTATTTT.

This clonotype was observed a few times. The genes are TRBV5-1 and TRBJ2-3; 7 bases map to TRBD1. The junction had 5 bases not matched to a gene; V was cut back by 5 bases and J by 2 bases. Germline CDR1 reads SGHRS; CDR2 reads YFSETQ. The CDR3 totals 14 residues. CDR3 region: CASRITGDTDTQYF. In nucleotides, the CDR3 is TGCGCCAGCAGAATTACAGGGGACACAGATACGCAGTATTTT.

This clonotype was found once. This CDR3 reads CASSRAARDYEQYF. In nucleotides, the CDR3 is TGTGCCAGCAGCCGGGCGGCCAGGGACTACGAGCAGTACTTC. This sequence joins TRBV3-1 and TRBJ2-7; perhaps TRBD1 as D (5 bases). Per germline, CDR1 LGHDT and CDR2 YNNKEL (reference sequence). Trimming shortened V by 4 bases and J by 3 bases, and 13 bases separated the two germline ends. The CDR3 consists of 14 residues.